The 8 T cell receptor beta chains below all came from one sample that was sequenced in a study of cytomegalovirus exposure and HLA in healthy donors. PCR was performed using 60 Vbeta and 13 Jbeta primers. Repertoires were generated with immunoSEQ multiplex PCR, while TCRdb's copy carries only in-frame clones and drops some. The sample comprises roughly 180,000 clones, 77% of which are singletons, and about 4% rests with the top ten. The specimen was PBMCs. These TCRs come from a woman aged 55 to 70 in good health and CMV-seropositive.

The table lists this clone with a few counts. The V call is TRBV6-6, the J call TRBJ2-5, with 9 bases aligning to TRBD1. Germline V gives CDR1 MNHNY, CDR2 SVGAGI (reference sequence). CDR3 length: 14 residues. Unmatched junction bases numbered 14, after V lost 7 bases and J lost 11 bases. This chain's CDR3 is CASKDAGTGSKQYF. The CDR3 bases are TGTGCCAGCAAAGACGCCGGGACAGGGTCTAAGCAGTACTTC.

The chain recombines TRBV28 with TRBJ2-5, with 7 bases matching TRBD2. The CDR3 sequence is 15 residues long. The germline V gene encodes CDR1 MDHEN and CDR2 SYDVKM. J gave up 6 bases and V 2 bases, and 9 bases lay outside the gene matches. The DNA of the CDR3 is TGTGCCAGCAGTTTACTCACGGGGGGAATTAAGACCCAGTACTTC. Translation: CASSLLTGGIKTQYF.

The chain carries TRBV19 and TRBJ2-2; D perhaps matches TRBD1 (5 bases). Per the germline V gene, CDR1 is LNHDA and CDR2 is SQIVND (reference sequence). The CDR3 extends over 16 amino acids. The V end lost 1 base, the J end lost 0 bases, and 9 bases lay between the germline ends. The DNA of the CDR3 is TGTGCCAGTAGTATAGTTGTAGGGGCGAACACCGGGGAGCTGTTTTTT. This codes for CASSIVVGANTGELFF.

The chain joins TRBV30 to TRBJ1-5, with 9 bases lining up with TRBD1. The ends lost 2 bases at V and 4 bases at J; junction bases unmatched: 6. Germline V gene data show CDR1 as GTSNPN and CDR2 as SVGIG (reference sequence). CDR3 length: 15 amino acids. CDR3 protein: CAWSRPGQGNQPQHF. CDR3 bases: TGTGCCTGGAGTCGTCCGGGACAGGGAAATCAGCCCCAGCATTTT. The full variable domain, in which reference TRBV30 and TRBJ1-5 provide the parts outside the CDR3, is SQTIHQWPATLVQPVGSPLSLECTVEGTSNPNLYWYRQAAGRGLQLLFYSVGIGQISSEVPQNLSASRPQDRQFILSSKKLLLSDSGFYLCAWSRPGQGNQPQHFGDGTRLSIL.

This chain's CDR3 is CASSQDLTDFYGYTF. DNA of the CDR3: TGCGCCAGCAGCCAAGATCTAACGGACTTCTATGGCTACACCTTC. V gene TRBV4-1 combines with J gene TRBJ1-2; D not certain. Germline CDR1 MGHRA, CDR2 YSYEKL. Trimming stripped 0 bases from V and 4 bases from J, with 12 bases between. The CDR3 spans 15 residues.

The chain recombines TRBV7-2 with TRBJ1-3; 7 nucleotides line up with TRBD1. The ends lost 6 bases at V and 4 bases at J; junction bases unmatched: 9. Germline V lookup: CDR1 SGHTA, CDR2 FQGNSA. The CDR3 is made up of 15 amino acids. CDR3 amino acids: CASSRDREAGNTIYF. In DNA, the CDR3 is TGTGCCAGCAGTCGCGACAGGGAAGCCGGAAACACCATATATTTT.

This clone was observed a handful of times. This sequence joins TRBV6-6 and TRBJ1-2; TRBD1 might be the D (6 bases). Looked up from germline, CDR1 is MNHNY and CDR2 is SVGAGI (reference sequence). This CDR3 has 14 amino acids. V lost 2 bases, J lost 4 bases, and 11 bases lay in between. This CDR3 reads CASSYGSGVYGYTF. The CDR3 DNA is TGTGCCAGCAGTTACGGATCAGGGGTCTATGGCTACACCTTC.

V and J are TRBV19 and TRBJ2-7, with 8 bases fitting TRBD1. The J segment lost 2 bases and the V segment lost 7 bases, leaving 7 bases of the junction unmatched. The CDR3 is made up of 14 amino acids. Looked up from germline, CDR1 is LNHDA and CDR2 is SQIVND (reference sequence). CDR3 in DNA: TGTGCCAGTACTTACGGACAGGGTCCCTACGAGCAGTACTTC. Translation gives CASTYGQGPYEQYF.